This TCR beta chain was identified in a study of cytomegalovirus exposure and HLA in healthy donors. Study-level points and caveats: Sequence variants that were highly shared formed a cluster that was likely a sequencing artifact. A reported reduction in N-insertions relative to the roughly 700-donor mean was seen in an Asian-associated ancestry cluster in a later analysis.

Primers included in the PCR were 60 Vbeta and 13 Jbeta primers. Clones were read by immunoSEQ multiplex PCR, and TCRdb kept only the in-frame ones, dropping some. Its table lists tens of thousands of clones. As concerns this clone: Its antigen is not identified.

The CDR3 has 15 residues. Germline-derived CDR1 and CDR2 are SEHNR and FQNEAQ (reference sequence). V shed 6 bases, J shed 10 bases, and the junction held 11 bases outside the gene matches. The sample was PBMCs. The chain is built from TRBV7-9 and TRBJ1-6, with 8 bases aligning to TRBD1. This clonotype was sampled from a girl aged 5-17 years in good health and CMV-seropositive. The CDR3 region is CASRTTGQGGSPLHF. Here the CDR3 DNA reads TGTGCCAGCAGGACCACAGGACAGGGCGGCTCACCCCTCCACTTT.